The rows below give T cell receptor beta chains drawn from one sample of a study of blood T cell repertoires in COVID-19. Data came from immunoSEQ multiplex PCR; TCRdb stores just in-frame clones and leaves some out. Of about half a million clones listed, 70% to 90% are singletons. The specimen sequenced was peripheral blood. Every receptor here comes from a human donor in a cohort sampled during active COVID-19. Each CDR3 is given with its conserved first and last residue. The D gene is left open where the match is weak. Rows may omit the clone size; those that give it use once, few, many or a size class.

j_call: TRBJ2-2
clone_size: NA
d_call: TRBD2
v_call: TRBV19
cdr3_aa: CASSMGGGRGYTGELFF
cdr3_nt: TGTGCCAGTAGTATGGGCGGCGGGAGGGGGTACACCGGGGAGCTGTTTTTT

j_call: TRBJ1-2
clone_size: NA
d_call: TRBD1
v_call: TRBV7-2
cdr3_aa: CASSSSDRGQGYTF
cdr3_nt: TGTGCCAGCAGCTCTTCGGACAGGGGGCAGGGCTACACCTTC

j_call: TRBJ2-1
clone_size: NA
d_call: TRBD2
v_call: TRBV4-3
cdr3_aa: CASSQGLAGGLNEQFF
cdr3_nt: TGCGCCAGCAGCCAAGGACTAGCGGGAGGCCTCAATGAGCAGTTCTTC

j_call: TRBJ2-4
clone_size: once
d_call: NA
v_call: TRBV6-6
cdr3_aa: CASSRAGFDVAKNIQYF
cdr3_nt: TGTGCCAGCAGTCGAGCAGGGTTTGATGTGGCCAAAAACATTCAGTACTTC

j_call: TRBJ2-5
clone_size: NA
d_call: TRBD2
v_call: TRBV3-1/TRBV3-2
cdr3_aa: CASSQEVVRRLAVQETQYF
cdr3_nt: TGTGCCAGCAGCCAAGAGGTGGTCCGGCGACTAGCGGTTCAAGAGACCCAGTACTTC

j_call: TRBJ2-6
clone_size: NA
d_call: TRBD2
v_call: TRBV12-3/TRBV12-4
cdr3_aa: CASSLTSGTVLTF
cdr3_nt: TGTGCCAGCAGTTTAACTAGCGGGACAGTCCTGACTTTC

j_call: TRBJ2-1
clone_size: NA
d_call: NA
v_call: TRBV9
cdr3_aa: CASSVATDNEQFF
cdr3_nt: TGTGCCAGCAGCGTCGCTACGGACAATGAGCAGTTCTTC

j_call: TRBJ1-2
clone_size: NA
d_call: TRBD1
v_call: TRBV6-1
cdr3_aa: CASSEENRGLGYGYTF
cdr3_nt: TGTGCCAGCAGCGAAGAAAACAGGGGGCTCGGGTATGGCTACACCTTC

j_call: TRBJ2-1
clone_size: few
d_call: NA
v_call: TRBV5-4
cdr3_aa: CASSFTPGSYNEQFF
cdr3_nt: TGTGCCAGCAGCTTTACTCCGGGCTCCTACAATGAGCAGTTCTTC

j_call: TRBJ1-6
clone_size: NA
d_call: TRBD1
v_call: TRBV2
cdr3_aa: CASRGQGYNSPLHF
cdr3_nt: TGTGCCAGCAGGGGACAGGGATATAATTCACCCCTCCACTTT

j_call: TRBJ2-5
clone_size: NA
d_call: TRBD2
v_call: TRBV5-1
cdr3_aa: CASSRDSGRGETQYF
cdr3_nt: TGCGCCAGCAGCCGGGATAGCGGGAGGGGCGAGACCCAGTACTTC

j_call: TRBJ2-7
clone_size: NA
d_call: TRBD1
v_call: TRBV28
cdr3_aa: CASSAGQGAREQYF
cdr3_nt: TGTGCCAGCAGCGCGGGACAGGGGGCCCGCGAGCAGTACTTC

j_call: TRBJ1-2
clone_size: once
d_call: NA
v_call: TRBV18
cdr3_aa: CASSPGGDYGYTF
cdr3_nt: TGTGCCAGCTCACCGGGGGGAGACTATGGCTACACCTTC

j_call: TRBJ1-2
clone_size: NA
d_call: TRBD1
v_call: TRBV19
cdr3_aa: CASSPRDRGDGYTF
cdr3_nt: TGTGCCAGTAGTCCCAGGGACAGGGGGGATGGCTACACCTTC

j_call: TRBJ2-1
clone_size: NA
d_call: NA
v_call: TRBV29-1
cdr3_aa: CSSGIGQNEQFF
cdr3_nt: TGCAGCTCAGGCATTGGGCAGAATGAGCAGTTCTTC

j_call: TRBJ2-4
clone_size: NA
d_call: NA
v_call: TRBV5-6
cdr3_aa: CASSLGPGVLAKNIQYF
cdr3_nt: TGTGCCAGCAGCTTGGGCCCAGGGGTACTGGCCAAAAACATTCAGTACTTC

j_call: TRBJ1-1
clone_size: NA
d_call: TRBD1
v_call: TRBV11-1
cdr3_aa: CASSLSGAGGTEAFF
cdr3_nt: TGTGCCAGCAGCTTATCAGGTGCAGGGGGCACTGAAGCTTTCTTT

j_call: TRBJ1-5
clone_size: NA
d_call: NA
v_call: TRBV5-1
cdr3_aa: CASSLATDSVDQPQHF
cdr3_nt: TGCGCCAGCAGCTTGGCCACAGACAGCGTAGATCAGCCCCAGCATTTT

j_call: TRBJ1-4
clone_size: NA
d_call: TRBD1
v_call: TRBV6-6
cdr3_aa: CASSQNRGGEKLFF
cdr3_nt: TGTGCCAGCAGCCAAAACAGGGGAGGTGAAAAACTGTTTTTT

j_call: TRBJ2-7
clone_size: NA
d_call: NA
v_call: TRBV5-4
cdr3_aa: CASSLQGPTTYEQYF
cdr3_nt: TGTGCCAGCTCTCTTCAGGGGCCTACAACCTACGAGCAGTACTTC

j_call: TRBJ2-1
clone_size: NA
d_call: TRBD2
v_call: TRBV7-6
cdr3_aa: CASSSLAGVNEQFF
cdr3_nt: TGTGCCAGCAGCTCCCTAGCGGGAGTTAATGAGCAGTTCTTC

j_call: TRBJ2-7
clone_size: NA
d_call: NA
v_call: TRBV28
cdr3_aa: CASSLTPGTSYEQYF
cdr3_nt: TGTGCCAGCAGTTTAACGCCAGGGACTTCCTACGAGCAGTACTTC

j_call: TRBJ1-2
clone_size: NA
d_call: NA
v_call: TRBV5-1
cdr3_aa: CASSLEGVNYGYTF
cdr3_nt: TGCGCCAGCAGCTTGGAAGGGGTTAACTATGGCTACACCTTC

j_call: TRBJ1-4
clone_size: NA
d_call: NA
v_call: TRBV7-6
cdr3_aa: CASSWGGPEEEKLFF
cdr3_nt: TGTGCCAGCAGCTGGGGGGGGCCTGAGGAGGAAAAACTGTTTTTT

j_call: TRBJ2-2
clone_size: NA
d_call: TRBD2
v_call: TRBV9
cdr3_aa: CASSVVASGNLGELFF
cdr3_nt: TGTGCCAGCAGCGTAGTGGCTAGCGGGAACCTGGGGGAGCTGTTTTTT

j_call: TRBJ1-2
clone_size: NA
d_call: NA
v_call: TRBV19
cdr3_aa: CASKTGDGYTF
cdr3_nt: TGTGCCAGTAAGACAGGAGATGGCTACACCTTC

j_call: TRBJ1-4
clone_size: NA
d_call: NA
v_call: TRBV18
cdr3_aa: CASSPGSGEKLFF
cdr3_nt: TGTGCCAGCTCACCAGGGAGCGGTGAAAAACTGTTTTTT

j_call: TRBJ2-5
clone_size: NA
d_call: NA
v_call: TRBV3-1/TRBV3-2
cdr3_aa: CASSQAWAGAILGTQETQYF
cdr3_nt: TGTGCCAGCAGCCAAGCTTGGGCAGGGGCTATCTTAGGGACACAAGAGACCCAGTACTTC

j_call: TRBJ2-2
clone_size: few
d_call: NA
v_call: TRBV7-3
cdr3_aa: CASSLAANTGELFF
cdr3_nt: TGTGCCAGCAGCTTAGCAGCGAACACCGGGGAGCTGTTTTTT

j_call: TRBJ1-6
clone_size: NA
d_call: NA
v_call: TRBV7-9
cdr3_aa: CASSLAPSGSSPLHF
cdr3_nt: TGTGCCAGCAGCTTAGCGCCCTCAGGCTCTTCACCCCTCCACTTT

j_call: TRBJ1-5
clone_size: NA
d_call: NA
v_call: TRBV2
cdr3_aa: CASSEPIRQPQHF
cdr3_nt: TGTGCCAGCAGTGAACCCATCAGGCAGCCCCAGCATTTT

j_call: TRBJ1-4
clone_size: once
d_call: NA
v_call: TRBV6-5
cdr3_aa: CASSRTGSNEKLFF
cdr3_nt: TGTGCCAGCAGCCGTACAGGGTCAAATGAAAAACTGTTTTTT

j_call: TRBJ1-1
clone_size: few
d_call: TRBD1
v_call: TRBV27
cdr3_aa: CASSSAGTGGGNTEAFF
cdr3_nt: TGTGCCAGCAGTTCCGCCGGGACAGGGGGTGGGAACACTGAAGCTTTCTTT

j_call: TRBJ1-5
clone_size: NA
d_call: NA
v_call: TRBV6-6
cdr3_aa: CASRLDSNQPQHF
cdr3_nt: TGTGCCAGCAGATTAGATAGCAATCAGCCCCAGCATTTT

j_call: TRBJ2-5
clone_size: NA
d_call: NA
v_call: TRBV19
cdr3_aa: CASSRGEAGETQYF
cdr3_nt: TGTGCCAGTAGTAGGGGGGAAGCAGGGGAGACCCAGTACTTC

j_call: TRBJ1-1
clone_size: once
d_call: TRBD1
v_call: TRBV2
cdr3_aa: CASSLGQGAPEAFF
cdr3_nt: TGTGCCAGCAGCTTGGGACAGGGGGCCCCTGAAGCTTTCTTT

j_call: TRBJ2-7
clone_size: NA
d_call: TRBD2
v_call: TRBV7-9
cdr3_aa: CASSLAASGRNEQYF
cdr3_nt: TGTGCCAGCAGCTTAGCGGCTAGCGGAAGGAACGAGCAGTACTTC

j_call: TRBJ1-2
clone_size: NA
d_call: NA
v_call: TRBV7-3
cdr3_aa: CASSLMSGGNYGYTF
cdr3_nt: TGTGCCAGCAGCTTAATGAGTGGGGGGAACTATGGCTACACCTTC

j_call: TRBJ1-4
clone_size: NA
d_call: NA
v_call: TRBV9
cdr3_aa: CASSPRRVLREKLFF
cdr3_nt: TGTGCCAGCAGCCCGAGGCGGGTACTGAGGGAAAAACTGTTTTTT

j_call: TRBJ2-1
clone_size: NA
d_call: TRBD1
v_call: TRBV15
cdr3_aa: CATSRDRRINEQFF
cdr3_nt: TGTGCCACCAGCAGGGACAGGAGGATCAATGAGCAGTTCTTC

j_call: TRBJ2-2
clone_size: NA
d_call: NA
v_call: TRBV1
cdr3_aa: CTSSQLGVPRGTGELFF
cdr3_nt: TGCACCAGCAGTCAACTCGGGGTTCCCCGGGGAACCGGGGAGCTGTTTTTT

j_call: TRBJ1-3
clone_size: NA
d_call: TRBD1
v_call: TRBV7-2
cdr3_aa: CASSSQGAGNTIYF
cdr3_nt: TGTGCCAGCAGCTCACAGGGGGCTGGAAACACCATATATTTT